One T cell receptor (beta chain) is described in this entry. The data belong to a study of blood T cell repertoires in COVID-19. Study information: COVID-19 samples from acute and convalescent phases originated in the United States, Italy and Spain.

This CDR3 has 16 amino acids. The germline gives CDR1 GTSNPN, CDR2 SVGIG (reference sequence). The trim removed 5 bases at V and 2 bases at J, leaving 12 bases unmatched. The table came from immunoSEQ multiplex PCR; TCRdb's copy has only in-frame clones and leaves some out. The table records over 450,000 clones, about 88% of them present only once. This chain connects TRBV30 to TRBJ2-1; TRBD1 aligns across 7 bases. The sequence came from a woman between 50 and 59 years old with COVID-19, enrolled during active disease. Source material: peripheral blood. The CDR3 region is CAWSNSLRGPYNEQFF. In nucleotides, the CDR3 is TGTGCCTGGTCGAACTCCTTGAGGGGGCCCTACAATGAGCAGTTCTTC.